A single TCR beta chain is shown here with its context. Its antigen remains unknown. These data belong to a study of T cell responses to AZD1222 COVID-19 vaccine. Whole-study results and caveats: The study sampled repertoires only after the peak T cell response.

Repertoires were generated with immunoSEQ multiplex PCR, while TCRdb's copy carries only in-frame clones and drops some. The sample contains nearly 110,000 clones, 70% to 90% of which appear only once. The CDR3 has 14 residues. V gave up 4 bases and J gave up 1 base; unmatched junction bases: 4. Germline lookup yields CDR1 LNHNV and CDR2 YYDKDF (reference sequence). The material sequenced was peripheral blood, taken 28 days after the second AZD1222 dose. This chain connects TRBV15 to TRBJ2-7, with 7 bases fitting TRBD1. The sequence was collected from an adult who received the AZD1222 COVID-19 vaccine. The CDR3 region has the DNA TGTGCCACCAGCATCCCGACAGGGTCCTACGAGCAGTACTTC. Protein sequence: CATSIPTGSYEQYF.